This T cell receptor beta chain was obtained from a study of blood T cell repertoires in COVID-19. Study-wide context: The analysed material was cDNA or gDNA that came from T cells, B-cell-depleted T cells, or PBMCs.

The V gene's germline CDR1 is WSHSY and CDR2 SAAADI. The ends lost 3 bases at V and 5 bases at J; junction bases unmatched: 4. The CDR3 covers 15 residues. Generated by immunoSEQ multiplex PCR, the TCRdb table keeps only in-frame clones and is missing some. This sample has 400,000 or so clones, with about 87% found just once. The J gene is TRBJ1-1, the V gene TRBV10-2; 12 bases are shared with TRBD1. The TCR was taken from a man between 18 and 35 years old with COVID-19, enrolled during active disease. Sample: peripheral blood. The CDR3 sequence is CASSDWDRGRTEAFF. The CDR3 region has the DNA TGCGCCAGCAGTGATTGGGACAGGGGGCGAACTGAAGCTTTCTTT.